This entry concerns a single TCR beta chain. The antigen is undetermined. The table came from immunoSEQ multiplex PCR; TCRdb's copy has only in-frame clones and leaves some out. The sample holds approximately 2,000,000 clones, roughly 90% seen once. The entry originates in a study of shared clonotypes between healthy human individuals. Study-level findings and limits: Naive CD4 clonotypes were shared across a handful of donors at 4.5% to 6.5%. Despite large depth, sorted-subset datasets appeared incompletely sequenced.

The CDR3 is 12 residues long. V was cut by 6 bases and J by 8 bases, with 11 bases left in between. Germline V CDR1 and CDR2: SGHRS, YFSETQ. Sequencing was carried out using naive CD4+ T cells from PBMCs. The subset denotes: CD45RA+ positively selected. This chain uses TRBV5-1 with TRBJ2-2; D unresolved. The TCR sequence derives from a man younger than 35 in good health. Some clones in this sample may be carry-over from other donors' samples. CDR3 residues: CASTPSAGELFF. CDR3 bases: TGCGCCAGCACCCCCTCTGCAGGGGAGCTGTTTTTT.